This T cell receptor (beta chain) is from a study of T-cell memory formation after mild COVID-19. Study details: In these data, TCR clusters were largely donor specific.

MiXCR was run by TCRdb on the 5' RACE reads, yielding one entry per CDR3 protein. The table shows about 350,000 distinct CDR3 sequences, with approximately 13% occurring only once. This clonotype was seen repeatedly, ten times or more. CDR1 is SQVTM, CDR2 ANQGSEA, per germline. This CDR3 comprises 10 residues. The ends were cut back, 7 bases at V and 2 bases at J, with 5 bases in the middle. The sequenced sample was PBMCs or a T cell subset sorted from them (not recorded which). This TCR was recovered from a young man who had mild COVID-19 (a few samples of this study predate the infection). Cell type and time point are not known. The chain links TRBV29-1 to TRBJ1-1; D call uncertain. Here the CDR3 reads CSAYNTEAFF. CDR3 in DNA: TGCAGCGCCTACAACACTGAAGCTTTCTTT. Full variable domain (rest looked up from reference TRBV29-1 and TRBJ1-1): SAVISQKPSRDICQRGTSLTIQCQVDSQVTMMFWYRQQPGQSLTLIATANQGSEATYESGFVIDKFPISRPNLTFSTLTVSNMSPEDSSIYLCSAYNTEAFFGQGTRLTVV.